The T cell receptor (beta chain) described here comes from a study of shared clonotypes between healthy human individuals. General study results and limits: Among four donors, approximately 5% of naive CD4 clonotypes were found in common.

The V gene end was trimmed by 3 bases and the J gene end by 14 bases; junction bases not matched to a gene: 7. The CDR3 sequence is 12 residues long. Germline lookup yields CDR1 SGHNT and CDR2 YYREEE (reference sequence). Memory CD4+ cells were the fraction left after CD45RA+ naive selection. Method: immunoSEQ multiplex PCR; TCRdb's copy keeps in-frame clones and lacks some. Seen here are hundreds of thousands of clones, around 72% observed once, and the top ten hold 1.8%. In regard to this clone: Its antigen is unknown.

The specimen sequenced was memory CD4+ T cells sorted from blood. The subset here: CD45RA-negative fraction. This sequence joins TRBV5-4 and TRBJ1-2; 10 positions match TRBD1. This clonotype was sampled from a woman aged 30 to 39 in good health. This chain's CDR3 is CASSWDRGRVTF. The CDR3, as DNA: TGTGCCAGCAGCTGGGACAGGGGAAGGGTTACCTTC.